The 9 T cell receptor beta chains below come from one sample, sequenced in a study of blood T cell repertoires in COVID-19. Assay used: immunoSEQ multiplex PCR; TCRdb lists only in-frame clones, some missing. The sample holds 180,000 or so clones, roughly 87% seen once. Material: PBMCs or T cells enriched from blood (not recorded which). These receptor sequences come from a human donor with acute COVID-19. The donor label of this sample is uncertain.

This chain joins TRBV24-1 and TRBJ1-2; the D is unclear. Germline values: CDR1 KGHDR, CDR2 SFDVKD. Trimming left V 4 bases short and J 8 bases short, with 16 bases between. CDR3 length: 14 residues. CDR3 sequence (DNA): TGTGCCACCAGTGACTCGACAAGGTATTCGGGCTACACCTTC. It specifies CATSDSTRYSGYTF.

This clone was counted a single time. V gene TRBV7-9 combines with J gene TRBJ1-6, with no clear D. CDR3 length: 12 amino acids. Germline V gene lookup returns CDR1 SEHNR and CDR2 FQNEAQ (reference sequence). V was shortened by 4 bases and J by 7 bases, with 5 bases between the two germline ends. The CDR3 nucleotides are TGTGCCAGCAGCTCTATCAATTCACCCCTCCACTTT. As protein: CASSSINSPLHF. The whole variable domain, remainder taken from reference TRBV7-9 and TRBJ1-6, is DTGVSQNPRHKITKRGQNVTFRCDPISEHNRLYWYRQTLGQGPEFLTYFQNEAQLEKSRLLSDRFSAERPKGSFSTLEIQRTEQGDSAMYLCASSSINSPLHFGNGTRLTVT.

In nucleotides, the CDR3 is TGTGCCTGGAGCCATAGAGGGGGAGGCTACACCTTC. Translating it yields CAWSHRGGGYTF. The rearrangement joins TRBV30 to TRBJ1-2; D possibly corresponds to TRBD1 (6 bases). This CDR3 region has 12 residues. V was cut by 3 bases and J by 8 bases, with 13 bases left in between. Germline V gene data show CDR1 as GTSNPN and CDR2 as SVGIG (reference sequence).

The CDR3: CASSRPGQGYGYTF. CDR3 nucleotides: TGTGCCAGCTCACGCCCGGGACAGGGGTATGGCTACACCTTC. V and J are TRBV18 and TRBJ1-2, with TRBD1 matching over 10 bases. Looked up from germline, CDR1 is KGHSH and CDR2 is LQKENI. This CDR3 contains 14 residues. V shed 4 bases, J shed 5 bases, and the junction held 4 bases outside the gene matches.

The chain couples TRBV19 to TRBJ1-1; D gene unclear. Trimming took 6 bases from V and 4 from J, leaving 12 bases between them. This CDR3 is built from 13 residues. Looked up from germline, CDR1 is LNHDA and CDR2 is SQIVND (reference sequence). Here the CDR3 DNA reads TGTGCCAGTAGCTCGCAGTTTGGCACTGAAGCTTTCTTT. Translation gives CASSSQFGTEAFF.

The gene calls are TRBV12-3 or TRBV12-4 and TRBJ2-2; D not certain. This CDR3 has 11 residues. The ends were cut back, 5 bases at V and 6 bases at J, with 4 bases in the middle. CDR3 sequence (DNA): TGTGCCAGCAGTCTCCCCGGGGAGCTGTTTTTT. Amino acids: CASSLPGELFF.

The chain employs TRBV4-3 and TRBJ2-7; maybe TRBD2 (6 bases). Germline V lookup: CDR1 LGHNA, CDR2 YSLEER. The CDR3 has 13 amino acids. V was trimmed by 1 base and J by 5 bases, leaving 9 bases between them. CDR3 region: CASSQARRDEQYF. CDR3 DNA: TGCGCCAGCAGCCAAGCCCGGAGGGACGAGCAGTACTTC.

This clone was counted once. CDR3 region: CASSHIGGGRSYEQYF. The CDR3 DNA reads TGTGCCAGCAGCCATATCGGGGGGGGGCGATCCTACGAGCAGTACTTC. The V and J genes are TRBV4-2 and TRBJ2-7; 8 bases map to TRBD2. Unmatched junction bases numbered 8, after V lost 3 bases and J lost 1 base. This CDR3 is 16 amino acids long. Germline CDR1 reads LGHNA; CDR2 reads YNFKEQ.

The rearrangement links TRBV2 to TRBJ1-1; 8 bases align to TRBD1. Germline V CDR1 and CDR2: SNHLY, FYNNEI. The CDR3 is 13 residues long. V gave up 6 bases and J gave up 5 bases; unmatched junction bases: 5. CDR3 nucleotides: TGTGCCAGCAGCAGGGGGCTTAGTACTGAAGCTTTCTTT. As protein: CASSRGLSTEAFF.